The 14 T cell receptor beta chains below all came from one sample that was sequenced in a study of OX40 agonist ivuxolimab in advanced cancers. Assay used: immunoSEQ multiplex PCR; TCRdb lists only in-frame clones, some missing. The table lists roughly 48,000 clones, about 89% of them singletons. This material consisted of CD4+ or CD8+ T cells sorted from blood, taken in a trial of the OX40 agonist ivuxolimab. These receptors were obtained from an adult with an advanced solid tumor such as melanoma, head and neck, liver or kidney cancer.

In this sample, this clone turned up once. The rearrangement joins TRBV5-1 to TRBJ2-1; D is perhaps TRBD1 (5 bases). The germline CDR1 and CDR2 sequences are SGHRS and YFSETQ. The CDR3 loop spans 14 amino acids. The V and J ends lost 1 base and 4 bases respectively, with 9 bases between them. CDR3 sequence reads: CASSLFQGYNEQFF. The DNA of the CDR3 is TGCGCCAGCAGCTTGTTTCAGGGTTACAATGAGCAGTTCTTC.

This chain connects TRBV19 to TRBJ2-1, with 12 bases fitting TRBD2. The CDR3 totals 15 residues. Germline V CDR1 and CDR2: LNHDA, SQIVND (reference sequence). The ends lost 3 bases at V and 8 bases at J; junction bases unmatched: 5. This chain's CDR3 is CASSIRTSGIYEQFF. CDR3 nucleotides: TGTGCCAGTAGTATCCGGACTAGCGGGATCTATGAGCAGTTCTTC.

On this clone: The junction shows a germline mismatch at one end, possibly a read error. This chain links TRBV7-9 with TRBJ1-1, with TRBD1 matching 7 bases. The CDR3 is made up of 14 amino acids. Germline loops: CDR1 SEHNR, CDR2 FQNEAQ (reference sequence). CDR3 sequence: CASSPAPGDSLLVF. The CDR3 nucleotides read TGTGCCAGCAGCCCGGCACCCGGGGACAGTCTACTGGTCTTT.

The V gene is TRBV2, the J gene TRBJ2-7, with 8 bases that match TRBD2. Trimming took 6 bases from V and 3 from J; bases not matched to a gene: 13. Germline CDR1 reads SNHLY; CDR2 reads FYNNEI. CDR3 length equals 16 residues. The CDR3 DNA reads as TGTGCCAGCAGACCCACCGGGGGGGTTTCTCTCTACGAGCAGTACTTC. Protein sequence: CASRPTGGVSLYEQYF.

CDR3 coding DNA: TGTGCCAGCAGTCGCAGGATTCTAGACGGCACCATATATTTT. Amino acid sequence: CASSRRILDGTIYF. The chain couples TRBV5-8 to TRBJ1-3; D is ambiguous. Germline CDR1 SGHTS, CDR2 YDEGEE. Trimming shortened V by 5 bases and J by 9 bases, and 18 bases separated the two germline ends. This CDR3 is 14 amino acids long.

The chain is built from TRBV5-4 and TRBJ2-3; TRBD1 agrees at 7 bases. The V gene's germline CDR1 is SGHNT and CDR2 YYREEE (reference sequence). CDR3 length equals 16 residues. The V gene end was trimmed by 4 bases and the J gene end by 1 base; junction bases not matched to a gene: 9. CDR3 nucleotides: TGTGCCAGCAGCCCGGGACAGATGTGGGGCACAGATACGCAGTATTTT. Translation: CASSPGQMWGTDTQYF.

The chain recombines TRBV27 with TRBJ1-2, with 7 bases identical to TRBD1. CDR3 length equals 15 residues. V shed 6 bases and J 5 bases; nucleotides not matched to a gene: 12. CDR1 is MNHEY, CDR2 SMNVEV, per germline (reference sequence). DNA of the CDR3: TGTGCCAGCAGCCTGAGAGGGGGCGCAGGGTATGGCTACACCTTC. It yields the protein CASSLRGGAGYGYTF.

This chain joins TRBV27 and TRBJ1-1, with unresolved D. This CDR3 is 15 amino acids long. The V end lost 6 bases, the J end lost 4 bases, and 18 bases lay between the germline ends. Per germline, CDR1 MNHEY and CDR2 SMNVEV (reference sequence). The CDR3 spells CASRAEGRYFTEAFF. In DNA, the CDR3 is TGTGCCAGCAGGGCGGAGGGTAGGTATTTCACTGAAGCTTTCTTT.

J is TRBJ1-2 and V is TRBV19; a weak D match, TRBD1 (5 bases). V was cut by 3 bases and J by 4 bases, with 15 bases left in between. This CDR3 has 15 amino acids. The germline V gene has CDR1 LNHDA and CDR2 SQIVND (reference sequence). The CDR3 protein is CASSMIQGGSYGYTF. CDR3 bases: TGTGCCAGTAGTATGATTCAGGGTGGCTCCTATGGCTACACCTTC.

The chain is built from TRBV4-1 and TRBJ2-1; 10 nucleotides agree with TRBD2. Germline loops: CDR1 MGHRA, CDR2 YSYEKL. The J segment lost 2 bases and the V segment lost 5 bases, leaving 6 bases of the junction unmatched. This CDR3 is built from 16 residues. The DNA of the CDR3 is TGCGCCAGCAGCAGGGGGACTAGCGATGCCTACAATGAGCAGTTCTTC. The encoded protein is CASSRGTSDAYNEQFF.

V usage is TRBV27 and J usage is TRBJ2-1; D might be TRBD2 (5 bases). Germline CDR1 reads MNHEY; CDR2 reads SMNVEV (reference sequence). With 2 bases removed from V and 8 bases from J, the gap between germline ends came to 13 bases. This CDR3 comprises 14 residues. CDR3: CASSLNIGRDEQFF. The CDR3 DNA reads as TGTGCCAGCAGTTTAAATATAGGGCGGGATGAGCAGTTCTTC.

This rearrangement joins TRBV6-7 to TRBJ2-3, with 11 bases identical to TRBD2. TRBV6-7 belongs to the ORF category, with a function that is uncertain. The CDR3 runs 19 residues. V trimming: 2 bases; J trimming: 0 bases; junction bases outside the gene matches: 10. DNA for the CDR3: TGTGCCAGCAGTTACCCGGGGAGTAGCGGGGGGGCTAGCACAGATACGCAGTATTTT. Translation gives CASSYPGSSGGASTDTQYF.

The V call is TRBV11-2, the J call TRBJ1-2, with D tentatively TRBD1 (6 bases). The CDR3 loop spans 14 amino acids. V gave up 5 bases and J gave up 4 bases, with 14 bases separating them. Germline CDR1 SGHAT, CDR2 FQNNGV. CDR3 protein: CASSPRTAVYGYTF. The CDR3 nucleotides are TGTGCCAGCAGCCCAAGGACAGCAGTCTATGGCTACACCTTC. The whole variable domain, remainder taken from reference TRBV11-2 and TRBJ1-2, is EAGVAQSPRYKIIEKRQSVAFWCNPISGHATLYWYQQILGQGPKLLIQFQNNGVVDDSQLPKDRFSAERLKGVDSTLKIQPAKLEDSAVYLCASSPRTAVYGYTFGSGTRLTVV.

This chain links TRBV6-4 with TRBJ2-1; 7 nucleotides agree with TRBD1. CDR1 MRHNA and CDR2 SNTAGT come from the germline V gene. V shed 3 bases and J 7 bases; nucleotides not matched to a gene: 3. CDR3 length equals 13 residues. The CDR3 is CASSEWDRNEQFF. The CDR3 coding sequence is TGTGCCAGCAGTGAATGGGACAGAAATGAGCAGTTCTTC.